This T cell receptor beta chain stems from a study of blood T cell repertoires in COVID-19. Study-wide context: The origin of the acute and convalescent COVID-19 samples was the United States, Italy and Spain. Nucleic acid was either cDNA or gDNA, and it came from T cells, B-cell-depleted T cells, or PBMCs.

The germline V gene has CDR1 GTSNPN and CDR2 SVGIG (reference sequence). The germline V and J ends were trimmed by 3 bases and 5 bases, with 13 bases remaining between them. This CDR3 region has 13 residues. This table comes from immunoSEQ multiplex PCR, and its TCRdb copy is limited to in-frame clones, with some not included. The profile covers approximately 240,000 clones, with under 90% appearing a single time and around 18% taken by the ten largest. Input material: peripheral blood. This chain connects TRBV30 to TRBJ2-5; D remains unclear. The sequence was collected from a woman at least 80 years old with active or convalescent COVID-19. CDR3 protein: CAWRGLGRETQYF. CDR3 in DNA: TGTGCCTGGAGGGGCCTCGGTCGTGAGACCCAGTACTTC.